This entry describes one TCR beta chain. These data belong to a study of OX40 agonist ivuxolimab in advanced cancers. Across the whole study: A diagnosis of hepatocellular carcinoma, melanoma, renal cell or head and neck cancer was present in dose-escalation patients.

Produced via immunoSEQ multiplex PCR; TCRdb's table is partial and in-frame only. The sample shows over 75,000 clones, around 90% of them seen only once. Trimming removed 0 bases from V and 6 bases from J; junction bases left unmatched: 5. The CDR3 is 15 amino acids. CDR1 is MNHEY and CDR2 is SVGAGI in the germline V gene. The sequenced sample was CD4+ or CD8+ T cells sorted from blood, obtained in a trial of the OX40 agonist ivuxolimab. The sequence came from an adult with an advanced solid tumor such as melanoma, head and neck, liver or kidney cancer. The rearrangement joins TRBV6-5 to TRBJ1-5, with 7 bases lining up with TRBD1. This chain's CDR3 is CASSYSVTGTQPQHF. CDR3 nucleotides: TGTGCCAGCAGTTACTCTGTGACAGGGACTCAGCCCCAGCATTTT.